This T cell receptor beta chain was found in a study of T cells in Graves' hyperthyroidism and ophthalmopathy. Study-wide points: Ophthalmopathy could be told apart from stable hyperthyroidism with a 13 V-J model. Prediction of ophthalmopathy progression came a median 6.5 months pre-onset.

CDR1 and CDR2 (germline): SGHDN, FVKESK. Trimming shortened V by 6 bases and J by 10 bases, and 21 bases separated the two germline ends. The CDR3 contains 14 residues. The investigators amplified TCR beta CDR3 regions from RNA transcripts. Researchers ran a first-round RT-PCR on the TCR CDR3 using the HTBI primer set. Via MiXCR, TCRdb re-called the multiplex PCR reads, giving one row per CDR3 protein. The repertoire includes about 600,000 distinct CDR3 sequences, roughly 16% of them detected once, and 2.5% to 4% sits in the top ten. This clonotype was detected a few times. Its antigen remains unidentified. Individuals with ophthalmopathy presented a Clinical Activity Score of at least 3, a NOSPECS grade of at least 4 and a duration under 3 months. Orbital computed tomography and thyroid ultrasound, together with serum TRAb and thyroxine and clinical symptoms, were used for diagnoses.

The material sequenced was blood. The chain uses TRBV14 and TRBJ1-1; the D gene is possibly TRBD1 (6 bases). This clonotype was obtained from a woman aged 35 to 49 with Graves' ophthalmopathy. The DNA for the CDR3 is TGTGCCAGCAGATCCCTACCAAGGACAGCCCCAGCTTTCTTT. Translation: CASRSLPRTAPAFF.